This TCR beta chain comes out of a study of CD8 T cells in ankylosing spondylitis. Whole-study results and caveats: Disease-linked clones reportedly showed significant enrichment in matched ankylosing spondylitis synovial fluid. Apparently characteristic of ankylosing spondylitis blood was a TCR beta motif (roughly eight highly homologous variants).

With respect to this clonotype: The antigen is not known.

Germline CDR1 and CDR2: SGHDT and YYEEEE. Deletions cut 0 bases from V and 6 bases from J, with 12 bases between. CDR3 length: 14 residues. Making use of molecular barcodes, quantitative 5'-RACE generated TCR beta libraries. TCRdb called the 5' RACE reads again in MiXCR, with one record for every CDR3 protein. The table lists around 39,000 distinct CDR3 sequences, 10% to 15% of them singletons. The receptor was isolated from a male donor with ankylosing spondylitis. The rearrangement joins TRBV5-6 to TRBJ1-2, with no clear D. Sequencing used synovial fluid, either unsorted or a sorted T cell fraction (not recorded which). Here the CDR3 DNA reads TGTGCCAGCAGCTTGGACGGAGGGTCTGATGGCTACACCTTC. This gives the protein CASSLDGGSDGYTF.